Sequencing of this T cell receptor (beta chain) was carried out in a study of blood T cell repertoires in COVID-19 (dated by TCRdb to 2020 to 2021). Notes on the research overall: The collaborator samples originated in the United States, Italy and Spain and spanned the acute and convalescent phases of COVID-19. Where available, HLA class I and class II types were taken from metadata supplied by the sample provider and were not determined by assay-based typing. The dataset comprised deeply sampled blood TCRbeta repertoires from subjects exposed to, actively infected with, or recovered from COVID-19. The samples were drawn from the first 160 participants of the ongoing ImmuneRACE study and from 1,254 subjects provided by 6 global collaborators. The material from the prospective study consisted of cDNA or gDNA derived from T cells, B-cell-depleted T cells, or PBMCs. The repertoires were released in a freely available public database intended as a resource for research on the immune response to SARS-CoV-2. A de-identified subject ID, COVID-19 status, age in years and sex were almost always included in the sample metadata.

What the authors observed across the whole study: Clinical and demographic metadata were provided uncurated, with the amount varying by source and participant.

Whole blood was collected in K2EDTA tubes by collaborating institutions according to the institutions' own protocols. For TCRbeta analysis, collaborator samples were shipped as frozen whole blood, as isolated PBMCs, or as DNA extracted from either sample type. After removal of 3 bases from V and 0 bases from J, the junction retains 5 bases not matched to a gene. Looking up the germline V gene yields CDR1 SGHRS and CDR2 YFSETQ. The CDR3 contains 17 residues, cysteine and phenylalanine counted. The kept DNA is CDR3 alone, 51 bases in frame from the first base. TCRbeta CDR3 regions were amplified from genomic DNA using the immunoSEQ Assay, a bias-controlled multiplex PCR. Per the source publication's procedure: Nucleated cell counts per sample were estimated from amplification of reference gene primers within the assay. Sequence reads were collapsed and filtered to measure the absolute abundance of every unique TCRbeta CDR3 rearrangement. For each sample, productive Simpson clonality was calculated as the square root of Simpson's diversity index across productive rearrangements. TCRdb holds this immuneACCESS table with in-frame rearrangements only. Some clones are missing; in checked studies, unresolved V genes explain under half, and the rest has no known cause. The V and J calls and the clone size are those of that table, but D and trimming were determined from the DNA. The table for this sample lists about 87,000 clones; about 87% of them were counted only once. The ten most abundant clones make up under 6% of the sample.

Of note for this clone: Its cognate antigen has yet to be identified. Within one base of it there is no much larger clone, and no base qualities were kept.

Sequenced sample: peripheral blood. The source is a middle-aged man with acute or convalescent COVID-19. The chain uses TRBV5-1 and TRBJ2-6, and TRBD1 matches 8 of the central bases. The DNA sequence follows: TGCGCCAGCAGCTCCGGACAGGGATTCTCTGGGGCCAACGTCCTGACTTTC. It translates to CASSSGQGFSGANVLTF.